This T cell receptor beta chain came from a study of cytomegalovirus exposure and HLA in healthy donors (dated by TCRdb to 2016 to 2017). Turning to the overall study: An earlier analysis of fewer than 750 of the donors reported approximately 300 Gb of sequence data and 117 million unique TCR beta sequences obtained from some 200 million T cells. An early release covering just under 650 HLA-typed donors comprised approximately 290 gigabases of sequencing data and tens of millions of unique TCR sequences. Of the roughly 400 genotyped donors, 65% to 90% fell in the genetic ancestry cluster associated with self-reported Caucasian donors. The study was designed to test whether signatures of past pathogen exposure could be identified by cataloging public T cell receptors. The T cell repertoires of 666 subjects were profiled by immunosequencing and related to cytomegalovirus serostatus. A separate validation cohort of approximately 120 different subjects was used in addition to the approximately 700-subject first cohort. To predict cytomegalovirus infection status, the study brought together high-throughput TCR immunosequencing, statistical association of individual TCRs with disease status, and machine learning. In a later analysis, previously published TCR beta repertoires from 666 donors were re-analyzed and high-resolution HLA genotyping was added so that TCR occurrence patterns could be studied. Rather than using new phenotypic data, the later analysis identified candidate immune exposures from TCR beta sequences and from how often those sequences occurred across donors. An earlier analysis of about 600 of the donors used high-throughput TCR beta sequencing to judge whether each TCR beta V gene segment behaved as functional or pseudogenic. Alongside the repertoire data, information on donor age, sex, ethnicity and CMV serostatus was compiled. A later genetic analysis took genome-wide SNP genotypes for about 65% of the 666 donors and used that subset as a discovery cohort. All discovery cohort repertoires had been generated on a single sequencing platform. Class I and class II HLA loci were covered by the typing at four-digit resolution. The number of donors typed differed by locus, with about 629-630 for A, B, C, DRB1 and DQB1, over 500 for DQA1, 600 to 610 for DPA1, and over 400 for DPB1. Because of strong linkage in the cohort, 4 to 6 DR-DQ haplotypes were treated as single units for association and clustering. On average, around 200,000 unique TCR beta nucleotide sequences were sequenced per donor among some 420 genotyped donors of the cohort, with roughly 18% of those sequences being non-productive. Broader findings and caveats from the paper: The 87-base-pair reads could not distinguish some IMGT-functional V segments, including TRBV6-2 and TRBV6-3, so those segments were excluded. Compared with the approximately 670-donor mean, donors in an Asian-associated ancestry cluster had fewer N-insertions in productive TCRs, according to a later genetic analysis. At a false discovery rate of 0.05, a later analysis linked about 17,000 TCR beta sequences to specific HLA alleles. According to a later analysis, TCR association rates differed among HLA loci, with DRB1 alleles showing the most associated TCRs and HLA-C alleles showing the fewest. A further reported finding was that TCR beta sequences accurately predicted the HLA-A and HLA-B alleles for most subjects in the first cohort. A few of the identified cytomegalovirus-associated TCR beta chains were confirmed in vitro to be specific for cytomegalovirus antigens. The presence/absence analyses assumed that sequencing depth was roughly uniform across donors, and that assumption may not be true. In a later genetic analysis, a missense DCLRE1C variant was associated with V-gene and J-gene trimming of TCR beta chains, and the association was replicated in an independent cohort. The cohort was sequenced for TCR beta chains only, and without alpha or paired-chain data the features that could be detected were limited. According to the authors, the approach could potentially be generalized to other disease states and immunological phenotypes. Because HLA typing was unavailable for some donors at each locus, only the typed subset was used in association tests. The classifier was reported to diagnose cytomegalovirus status with high specificity and sensitivity in both the original cohort and the validation cohort. Compared with equally common non-associated chains, HLA-associated TCR beta chains in a later analysis were more clonally expanded and had lower generation probabilities. Assigning TCR associations to individual alleles was difficult when HLA alleles, especially DR and DQ, strongly co-occurred. For the cohort, immune exposure information was limited to CMV serostatus. A cluster of highly shared sequence variants was judged likely to represent a technical artifact of the sequencing pipeline. Roughly 17 rarely observed V segments, including chromosome 9 orphons, were excluded from the earlier analysis of 550 to 700 of the donors because counts were too low. In a later analysis, several top co-occurrence clusters were reported to appear linked to parvovirus B19, influenza, CMV and Epstein-Barr virus. Broadly in line with IMGT annotations, most TCR beta V segments showed up in productive rearrangements about 87% or about 30% of the time in an earlier analysis of 587 of the donors. Most TCR sequences were seen in very few donors, while some public TCRs were found in many individuals. Correlated functional status among segregating V segments might be attributable to linkage disequilibrium, but an unknown experimental factor could not be ruled out. Most CMV-associated TCR beta chains appeared to be HLA-restricted in a later analysis, and the HLA associations seemed to be driven largely by CMV exposure. A total of 164 TCR beta chains were listed by the study as associated with cytomegalovirus.

CDR3 length: 18 amino acids, cysteine to phenylalanine. The only DNA kept is the CDR3, 54 bases in frame from the first base. The trim is 1 base for V and 2 bases for J, with a gap of 15 bases between the germline ends. CDR1 and CDR2 are read off the germline V gene as MDHEN and SYDVKM. This clone appeared a single time. Its cognate antigen has yet to be identified. No base quality values were provided; no much bigger clone lies one nucleotide off. Libraries came from the immunoSEQ multiplex PCR assay. For the multiplex PCR, a mixture combining 60 forward primers for TCR Vbeta segments and 13 reverse primers for TCR Jbeta segments was used. Amplification of the CDR3 region of rearranged TCR beta genes was performed with a multiplex PCR assay on genomic DNA. On the Illumina HiSeq System, the amplified TCR beta libraries were sequenced as 87-base-pair reads. On the authors' methods: A later analysis counted about 82 million unique TCR beta chains across the 650 to 700 repertoires, and some 11 million of these chains were shared by at least two donors. Raw reads were error-corrected and collapsed into unique sequences with a nearest-neighbor algorithm that merged closely related sequences to remove PCR and sequencing errors. V, D and J gene segments were assigned by aligning CDR3 sequences to IMGT reference sequences. For a sequence to be retained, a match of at least six nucleotides was required to both a V gene segment and a J gene segment. A rearrangement was called productive if the CDR3 had no stop codons and remained in frame with V and J, and every other rearrangement was called non-productive. Following IMGT convention, CDR3 was defined as the stretch from the second conserved V-encoded cysteine up to the conserved J-encoded phenylalanine. The earlier analysis of about 640 of the donors excluded any sequence lacking an unambiguous match to a single V gene segment. In an earlier analysis of approximately 590 of the donors, V segments were called functional above 56.7% productive rearrangements and were called segregating when the between-donor standard deviation exceeded 5%. A statistical classification framework was developed to diagnose cytomegalovirus status using the catalog of TCR beta chain sequences. In a later analysis, V and J genes were assigned by comparing TCR nucleotide sequences against IMGT/GENE-DB human TR gene sequences. Using the TCRdist pipeline, a later analysis assigned CDR3 sequences along with most-parsimonious VDJ recombination scenarios. In a later analysis, each TCR beta chain was defined by its CDR3 amino acid sequence together with its V-gene family, and reads without a unique V-gene family were excluded. In a later analysis, around 650 highly shared, low-generation-probability nucleotide sequences were removed to address suspected cross-contamination and a sequencing artifact. In a later analysis, a clonal expansion index for each public chain was calculated from normalized within-repertoire ranks of inferred template counts. In a later analysis, generation probabilities were computed using a VDJ recombination model fitted to out-of-frame rearrangements, and the results were checked against IGoR. Hypergeometric tests were used in a later analysis to score TCR-TCR, TCR-HLA and TCR-CMV co-occurrence, with a repertoire-size bias correction applied to the TCR pairs. A later analysis estimated false discovery rates by permuting HLA or CMV assignments 20 times. In a later analysis, co-occurring TCRs were grouped with DBSCAN, and TCRdist sequence similarity was added when clustering was performed within HLA-allele-positive subsets. For co-occurrence clustering, repertoires with fewer than 30,000 or more than 120,000 public chains were excluded, along with roughly 5 repertoires with anomalous nucleotide sharing. The table was pulled from immuneACCESS by TCRdb, which kept in-frame rearrangements only. Such tables lose some clones; where checked, under half of the loss comes from unresolved V genes, and the rest has no known cause. V, J and clone size derive from that table, while D and trimming were established from the DNA sequence. The sample table contains some 170,000 clones; only one count was recorded for around 81% of them. The ten largest make up roughly 2% of the sample.

In total, fewer than 750 healthy bone marrow donors made up the cohort. All cohort members were sampled while nominally healthy, although unrecorded immune exposures were likely present. The donor tested CMV seronegative, placing the donor among the roughly 340 seronegative members of the cohort. A peripheral blood sample was collected from each donor, and TCR beta sequencing was performed on peripheral blood mononuclear cells. Genomic DNA extraction from the blood cell samples was performed with the Qiagen DNeasy Blood Extraction Kit. Here the chain combines TRBV28 and TRBJ2-6; D gene: possibly TRBD2, on 6 matching bases. The origin of this receptor is a woman under 40 in good health and CMV-seronegative. What was sequenced was PBMCs. Here the CDR3 is given as CASSLFAGKGAGANVLTF. The nucleotide sequence is TGTGCCAGCAGTTTATTTGCGGGAAAAGGTGCTGGGGCCAACGTCCTGACTTTC.